The 11 T cell receptor beta chains below all came from one sample that was sequenced in a study of cytomegalovirus exposure and HLA in healthy donors. The PCR made use of 60 Vbeta and 13 Jbeta primers. TCRdb's table, derived via immunoSEQ multiplex PCR, lists solely in-frame clones and lacks some. Of roughly 190,000 clones detected, 82% appear once; the ten largest clones hold about 0.78%. What was sequenced was PBMCs. These receptor sequences come from a woman under 30 in good health and CMV-seronegative.

V usage is TRBV5-1 and J usage is TRBJ1-6; maybe TRBD1 (5 bases). The CDR3 is 15 amino acids. Germline V gene data show CDR1 as SGHRS and CDR2 as YFSETQ. V dropped 0 bases and J dropped 7 bases, with 11 bases sitting between them. CDR3 residues: CASSLVDGGNSPLHF. CDR3 nucleotides: TGCGCCAGCAGCTTGGTTGACGGGGGAAATTCACCCCTCCACTTT.

The chain links TRBV2 to TRBJ1-4, with D perhaps TRBD1 (6 bases). The CDR3 loop spans 15 amino acids. Trimming stripped 6 bases from V and 3 bases from J, with 14 bases between. Germline V gene sequence: CDR1 SNHLY, CDR2 FYNNEI. The CDR3 spells CASSRDRLANEKLFF. For the CDR3, the DNA is TGTGCCAGCAGCCGCGACAGGCTAGCTAATGAAAAACTGTTTTTT.

The chain combines TRBV19 with TRBJ1-1, with TRBD1 identical over 7 bases. With 5 bases clipped from V and 5 bases from J, the junction kept 17 bases outside the gene matches. The CDR3 covers 17 residues. The germline V gene has CDR1 LNHDA and CDR2 SQIVND (reference sequence). For the CDR3, the DNA is TGTGCCAGTAGTCTGACAGGGCGTCTTGCTGTTCAGACTGAAGCTTTCTTT. Its protein product is CASSLTGRLAVQTEAFF.

The chain uses TRBV5-1 and TRBJ2-3, with 11 positions matching TRBD2. The CDR3 extends over 17 amino acids. V lost 3 bases to trimming and J lost 0 bases; unmatched junction nucleotides: 6. CDR1 and CDR2 from the germline V gene are SGHRS and YFSETQ. The CDR3 loop reads CASSYLTSGTSTDTQYF. In nucleotides, the CDR3 is TGCGCCAGCAGCTATCTGACTAGCGGGACTAGCACAGATACGCAGTATTTT.

This clone was counted a few times. The J gene is TRBJ2-7, the V gene TRBV10-3; a possible D gene is TRBD2 (6 bases). The CDR3 extends over 14 amino acids. Germline V gives CDR1 ENHRY, CDR2 SYGVKD. V was pared by 6 bases and J by 1 base, with 13 bases between. CDR3 amino acids: CAISPGTSSYEQYF. CDR3 nucleotides: TGTGCCATCAGCCCCGGGACTTCTTCCTACGAGCAGTACTTC.

This clone was detected only a few times. V and J are TRBV6-1 and TRBJ1-2, with D possibly being TRBD1 (5 bases). The ends were cut back, 1 base at V and 2 bases at J, with 11 bases in the middle. The germline V gene encodes CDR1 MNHNS and CDR2 SASEGT. CDR3 length: 15 residues. The CDR3, as DNA: TGTGCCAGCAGTGAAGTGGGGGGACCCAACTATGGCTACACCTTC. Translated: CASSEVGGPNYGYTF.

The chain combines TRBV27 with TRBJ1-5; D is undetermined. The CDR3 loop spans 13 amino acids. V was pared by 3 bases and J by 5 bases, with 8 bases between. Per germline, CDR1 MNHEY and CDR2 SMNVEV (reference sequence). The CDR3 coding sequence is TGTGCCAGCAGTTTGGGCAAGTATCAGCCCCAGCATTTT. This sequence encodes CASSLGKYQPQHF.

The gene calls are TRBV13 and TRBJ1-1, with unresolved D. This CDR3 has 14 amino acids. The V gene's germline CDR1 is PRHDT and CDR2 FYEKMQ (reference sequence). Trimming shortened V by 5 bases and J by 1 base, and 11 bases separated the two germline ends. CDR3 in amino acids: CASSETPRNTEAFF. Here the CDR3 DNA reads TGTGCCAGCAGCGAAACCCCCAGGAACACTGAAGCTTTCTTT.

The chain combines TRBV6-6 with TRBJ2-2; 8 nucleotides match TRBD2. The germline gives CDR1 MNHNY, CDR2 SVGAGI (reference sequence). CDR3 length equals 16 residues. Losses at the gene ends were 2 bases for V and 1 base for J; bases not matched to a gene: 3. Written as DNA, the CDR3 is TGTGCCAGCAGTTACCGGAGCGGGGGGAACACCGGGGAGCTGTTTTTT. Encoded protein: CASSYRSGGNTGELFF.

The chain uses TRBV2 and TRBJ1-5; D may be TRBD1 (6 bases). CDR1 SNHLY and CDR2 FYNNEI come from the germline V gene. Deletions cut 6 bases from V and 0 bases from J, with 9 bases between. The CDR3 extends over 14 amino acids. CDR3 sequence: CASSKDSSNQPQHF. CDR3 sequence (DNA): TGTGCCAGCAGCAAGGACAGTAGCAATCAGCCCCAGCATTTT.

The chain joins TRBV25-1 to TRBJ1-2; 8 nucleotides align to TRBD1. This CDR3 spans 13 amino acids. The V and J ends lost 7 bases and 7 bases, in that order; junction bases with no gene match: 8. Germline loops: CDR1 MGHDK, CDR2 SYGVNS. DNA of the CDR3: TGTGCCAGCAACTTACAGGGGGGAGGTGGCTACACCTTC. It codes for CASNLQGGGGYTF.